The clone carrying this T cell receptor beta chain was seen at least ten times. The time point was: pre-sensitization, week 0. Treatment defined: therapeutic diphenylcyclopropenone sensitization with weekly scalp DPC. Someone pulled total RNA out of unfractionated whole blood. TCRdb reprocessed the RACE reads with MiXCR, giving one entry per CDR3 protein. The sample contains 250,000 or so distinct CDR3 sequences, 7.7% of which appear only once. The germline V and J ends were trimmed by 2 bases and 2 bases, with 12 bases remaining between them. This CDR3 is 15 amino acids long. These data come from a study of human T cells and chemical hapten exposure. About the research overall: Chiefly female patients presented with alopecia areata, totalis or universalis.

The chain links TRBV12-3 or TRBV12-4 to TRBJ1-1; D is ambiguous. This specimen consisted of whole blood, obtained in connection with sensitization to the hapten diphenylcyclopropenone (DPC). The receptor comes from a man aged 18 to 29 with alopecia areata. Some clones in this sample may be carry-over from other donors' samples. The DNA for the CDR3 is TGTGCCAGCAGTTTAATGTCCCCGGGTAACACTGAAGCTTTCTTT. Amino acid sequence: CASSLMSPGNTEAFF.